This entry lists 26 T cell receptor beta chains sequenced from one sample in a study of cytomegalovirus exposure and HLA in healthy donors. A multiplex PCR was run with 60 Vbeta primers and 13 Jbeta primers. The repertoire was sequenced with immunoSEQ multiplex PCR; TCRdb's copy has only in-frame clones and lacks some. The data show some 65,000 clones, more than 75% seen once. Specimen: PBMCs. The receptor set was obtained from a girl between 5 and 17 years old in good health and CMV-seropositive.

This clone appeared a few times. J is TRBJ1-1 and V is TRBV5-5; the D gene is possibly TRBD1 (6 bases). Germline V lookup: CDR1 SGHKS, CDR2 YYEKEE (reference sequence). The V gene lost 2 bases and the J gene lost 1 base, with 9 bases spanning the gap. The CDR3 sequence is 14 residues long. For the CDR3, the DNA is TGTGCCAGCAGCTTCAGGGGATCGAACACTGAAGCTTTCTTT. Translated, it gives CASSFRGSNTEAFF.

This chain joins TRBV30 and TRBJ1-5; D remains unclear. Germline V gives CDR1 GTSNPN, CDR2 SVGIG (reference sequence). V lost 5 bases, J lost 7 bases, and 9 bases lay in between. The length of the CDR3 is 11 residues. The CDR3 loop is CAWGLTQPQHF. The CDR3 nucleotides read TGTGCCTGGGGCCTTACGCAGCCCCAGCATTTT. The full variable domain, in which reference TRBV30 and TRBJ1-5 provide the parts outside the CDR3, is SQTIHQWPATLVQPVGSPLSLECTVEGTSNPNLYWYRQAAGRGLQLLFYSVGIGQISSEVPQNLSASRPQDRQFILSSKKLLLSDSGFYLCAWGLTQPQHFGDGTRLSIL.

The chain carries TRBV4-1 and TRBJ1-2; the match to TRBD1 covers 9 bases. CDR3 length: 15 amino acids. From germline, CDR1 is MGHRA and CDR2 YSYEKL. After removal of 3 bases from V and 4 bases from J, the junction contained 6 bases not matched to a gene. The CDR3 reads CASSQDRDRVYGYTF. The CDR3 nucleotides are TGCGCCAGCAGCCAGGACCGGGACAGGGTCTATGGCTACACCTTC.

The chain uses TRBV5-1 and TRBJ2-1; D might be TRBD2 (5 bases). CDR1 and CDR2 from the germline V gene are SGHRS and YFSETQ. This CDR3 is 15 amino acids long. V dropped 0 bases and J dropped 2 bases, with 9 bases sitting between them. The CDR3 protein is CASSLVEGAYNEQFF. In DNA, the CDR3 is TGCGCCAGCAGCTTGGTAGAGGGCGCCTACAATGAGCAGTTCTTC.

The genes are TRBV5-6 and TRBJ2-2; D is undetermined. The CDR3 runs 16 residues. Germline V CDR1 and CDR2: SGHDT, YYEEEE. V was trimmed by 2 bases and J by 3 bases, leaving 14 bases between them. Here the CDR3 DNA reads TGTGCCAGCAGCTTTATCTCGGGTTGGGACACCGGGGAGCTGTTTTTT. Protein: CASSFISGWDTGELFF.

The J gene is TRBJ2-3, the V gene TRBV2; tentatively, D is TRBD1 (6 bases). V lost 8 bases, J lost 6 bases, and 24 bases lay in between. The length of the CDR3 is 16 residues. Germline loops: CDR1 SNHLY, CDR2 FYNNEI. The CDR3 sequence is CASLGRQEINLDTQYF. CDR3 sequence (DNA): TGTGCCAGCCTCGGGCGACAGGAAATTAACTTGGATACGCAGTATTTT. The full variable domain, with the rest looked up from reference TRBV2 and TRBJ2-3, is EPEVTQTPSHQVTQMGQEVILRCVPISNHLYFYWYRQILGQKVEFLVSFYNNEISEKSEIFDDQFSVERPDGSNFTLKIRSTKLEDSAMYFCASLGRQEINLDTQYFGPGTRLTVL.

CDR3 coding DNA: TGTGCCAGCAGTGAGGCCCCGTTCCGGGGGGCCCAGCATTTT. Translating gives CASSEAPFRGAQHF. The chain couples TRBV6-4 to TRBJ1-5; possibly TRBD1 for D (5 bases). Trimming shortened V by 3 bases and J by 11 bases, and 17 bases separated the two germline ends. CDR1 MRHNA and CDR2 SNTAGT come from the germline V gene. This CDR3 is 14 amino acids long.

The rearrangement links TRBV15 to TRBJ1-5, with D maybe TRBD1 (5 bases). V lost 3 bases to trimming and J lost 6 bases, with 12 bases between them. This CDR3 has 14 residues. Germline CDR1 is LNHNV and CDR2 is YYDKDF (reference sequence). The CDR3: CATSSFRGSQPQHF. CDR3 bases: TGTGCCACCAGCAGTTTCCGGGGGAGTCAGCCCCAGCATTTT.

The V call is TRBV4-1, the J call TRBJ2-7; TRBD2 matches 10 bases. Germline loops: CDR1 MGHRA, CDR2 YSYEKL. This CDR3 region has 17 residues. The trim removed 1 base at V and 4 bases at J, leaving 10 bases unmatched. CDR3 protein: CASSQVASGGPLYEQYF. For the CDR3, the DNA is TGCGCCAGCAGCCAAGTGGCTAGCGGGGGCCCTTTGTACGAGCAGTACTTC.

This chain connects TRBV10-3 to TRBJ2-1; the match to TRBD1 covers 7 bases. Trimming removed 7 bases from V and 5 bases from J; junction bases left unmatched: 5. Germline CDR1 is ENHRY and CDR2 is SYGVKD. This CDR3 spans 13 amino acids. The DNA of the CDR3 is TGTGCCATCACACAGGGGACCAACAATGAGCAGTTCTTC. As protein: CAITQGTNNEQFF.

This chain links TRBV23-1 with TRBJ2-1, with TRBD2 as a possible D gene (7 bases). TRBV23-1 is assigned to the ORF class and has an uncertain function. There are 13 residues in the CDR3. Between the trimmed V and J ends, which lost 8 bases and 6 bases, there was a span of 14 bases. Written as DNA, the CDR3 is TGCGCCAGCGCCCAAGGGGGGGGCAATGAGCAGTTCTTC. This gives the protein CASAQGGGNEQFF.

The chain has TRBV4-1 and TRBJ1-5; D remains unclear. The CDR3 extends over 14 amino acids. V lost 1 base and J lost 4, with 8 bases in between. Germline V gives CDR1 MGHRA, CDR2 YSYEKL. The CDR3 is CASSQVGGNQPQHF. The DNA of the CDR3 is TGCGCCAGCAGCCAAGTGGGAGGGAATCAGCCCCAGCATTTT.

As DNA, the CDR3 is TGTGCCAGCAGCCTACCACAGGGCTGGGGCACTGAAGCTTTCTTT. Protein sequence: CASSLPQGWGTEAFF. This chain joins TRBV5-4 and TRBJ1-1; TRBD1 might be the D (6 bases). The CDR3 extends over 15 amino acids. Germline V lookup: CDR1 SGHNT, CDR2 YYREEE (reference sequence). The V and J ends lost 4 bases and 4 bases respectively, with 17 bases between them.

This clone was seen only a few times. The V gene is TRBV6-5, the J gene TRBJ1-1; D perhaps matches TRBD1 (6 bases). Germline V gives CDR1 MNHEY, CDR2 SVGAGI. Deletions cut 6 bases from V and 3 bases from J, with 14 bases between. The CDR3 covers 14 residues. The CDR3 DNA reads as TGTGCCAGCAGAGGGGGTTTAGGGGACACTGAAGCTTTCTTT. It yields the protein CASRGGLGDTEAFF.

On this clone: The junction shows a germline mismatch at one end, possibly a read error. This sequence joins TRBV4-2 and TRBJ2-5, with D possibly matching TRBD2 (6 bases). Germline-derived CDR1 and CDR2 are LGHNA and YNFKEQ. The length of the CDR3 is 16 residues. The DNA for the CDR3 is TGTGCCAGCAGCCAAGTTGAGGGACTGTTAAGAGAGGCCCAGTACTTC. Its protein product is CASSQVEGLLREAQYF.

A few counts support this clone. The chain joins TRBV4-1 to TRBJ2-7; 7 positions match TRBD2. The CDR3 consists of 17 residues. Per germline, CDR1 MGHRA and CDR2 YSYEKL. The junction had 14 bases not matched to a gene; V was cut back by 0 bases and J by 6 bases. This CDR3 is CASSQDGLAEISLEQYF. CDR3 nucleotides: TGCGCCAGCAGCCAAGATGGGCTAGCGGAGATATCTCTCGAGCAGTACTTC.

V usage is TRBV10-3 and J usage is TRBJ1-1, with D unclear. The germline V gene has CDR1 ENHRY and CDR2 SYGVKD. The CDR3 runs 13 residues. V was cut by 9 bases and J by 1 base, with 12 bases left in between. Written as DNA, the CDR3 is TGTGCCATTACGGCGGCTACGAACACTGAAGCTTTCTTT. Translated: CAITAATNTEAFF.

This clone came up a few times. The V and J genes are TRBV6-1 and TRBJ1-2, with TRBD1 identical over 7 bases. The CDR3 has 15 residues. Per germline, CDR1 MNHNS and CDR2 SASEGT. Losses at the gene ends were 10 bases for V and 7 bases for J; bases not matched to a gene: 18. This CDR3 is CAIETGYFPRGGYTF. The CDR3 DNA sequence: TGTGCCATAGAGACAGGGTACTTCCCTAGGGGTGGCTACACCTTC.

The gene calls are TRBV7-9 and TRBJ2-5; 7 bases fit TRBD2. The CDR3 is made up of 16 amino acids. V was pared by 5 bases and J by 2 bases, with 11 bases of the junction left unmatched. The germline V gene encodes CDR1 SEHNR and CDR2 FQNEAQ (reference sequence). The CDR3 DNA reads TGTGCCAGCAGCCCACCGGGGTCTAGCGGACAAGAGACCCAGTACTTC. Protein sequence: CASSPPGSSGQETQYF.

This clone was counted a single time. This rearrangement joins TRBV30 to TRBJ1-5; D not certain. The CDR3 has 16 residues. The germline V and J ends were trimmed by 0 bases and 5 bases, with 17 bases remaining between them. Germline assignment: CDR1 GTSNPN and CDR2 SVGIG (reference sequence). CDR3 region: CAWSVGSGPGDQPQHF. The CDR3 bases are TGTGCCTGGAGTGTAGGAAGCGGTCCGGGAGATCAGCCCCAGCATTTT.

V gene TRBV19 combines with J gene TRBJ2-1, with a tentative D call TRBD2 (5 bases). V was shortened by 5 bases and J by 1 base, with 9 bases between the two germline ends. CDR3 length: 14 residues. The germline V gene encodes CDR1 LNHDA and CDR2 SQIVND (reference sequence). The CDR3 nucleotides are TGTGCCAGTAGTTTTGGGAGATCCTACAATGAGCAGTTCTTC. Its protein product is CASSFGRSYNEQFF.

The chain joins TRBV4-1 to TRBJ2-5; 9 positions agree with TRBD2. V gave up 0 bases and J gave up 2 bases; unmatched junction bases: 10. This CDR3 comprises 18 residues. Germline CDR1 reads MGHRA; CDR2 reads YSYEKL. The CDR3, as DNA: TGCGCCAGCAGCCAAGAGGCTAGCGGGACTATATCTCAAGAGACCCAGTACTTC. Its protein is CASSQEASGTISQETQYF.

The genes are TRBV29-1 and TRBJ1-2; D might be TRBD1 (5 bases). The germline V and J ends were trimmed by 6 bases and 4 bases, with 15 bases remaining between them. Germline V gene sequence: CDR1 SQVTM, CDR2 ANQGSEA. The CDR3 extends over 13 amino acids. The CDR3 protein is CSVEREGTYGYTF. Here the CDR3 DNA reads TGCAGCGTGGAGAGGGAGGGGACCTATGGCTACACCTTC.

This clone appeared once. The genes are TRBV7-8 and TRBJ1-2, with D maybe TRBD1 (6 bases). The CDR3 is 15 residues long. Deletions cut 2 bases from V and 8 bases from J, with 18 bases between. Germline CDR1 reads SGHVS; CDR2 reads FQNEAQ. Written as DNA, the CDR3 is TGTGCCAGCAGCTTAACAGGGAGGGACTTCAAGGGCTACACCTTC. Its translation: CASSLTGRDFKGYTF.

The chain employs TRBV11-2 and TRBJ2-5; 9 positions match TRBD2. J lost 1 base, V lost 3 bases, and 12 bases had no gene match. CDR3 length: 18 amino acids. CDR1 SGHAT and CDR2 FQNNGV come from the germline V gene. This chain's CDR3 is CASSFGIAGVLLQETQYF. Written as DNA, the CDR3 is TGTGCCAGCAGCTTTGGAATAGCGGGAGTATTGCTCCAAGAGACCCAGTACTTC.

CDR3: CAWSVAPASTDTQYF. The CDR3 DNA follows: TGTGCCTGGAGTGTAGCCCCTGCTAGCACAGATACGCAGTATTTT. The chain is built from TRBV30 and TRBJ2-3, with D hard to call. Germline V gives CDR1 GTSNPN, CDR2 SVGIG (reference sequence). The CDR3 is made up of 15 amino acids. V was trimmed by 0 bases and J by 0 bases, leaving 10 bases between them.